The 24 T cell receptor beta chains reported below all come from one sample, sequenced in a study of cytomegalovirus exposure and HLA in healthy donors. PCR involved 60 Vbeta and 13 Jbeta primers. The method was immunoSEQ multiplex PCR; TCRdb's version includes in-frame clones alone and lacks a portion of them. This table holds about 110,000 clones, more than 60% found once. Source material: PBMCs. The receptor set was obtained from a man aged 25 to 40 in good health and CMV-seropositive.

This chain links TRBV27 with TRBJ1-5; D is unclear. Per the germline V gene, CDR1 is MNHEY and CDR2 is SMNVEV (reference sequence). V gave up 2 bases and J gave up 6 bases, with 11 bases separating them. The CDR3 runs 14 residues. The CDR3 loop is CASSLTLHSQPQHF. The CDR3 DNA sequence: TGTGCCAGCAGTTTAACCCTACACAGTCAGCCCCAGCATTTT.

The chain couples TRBV2 to TRBJ2-2, with 9 bases fitting TRBD1. CDR1 and CDR2 (germline): SNHLY, FYNNEI. Losses at the gene ends were 7 bases for V and 1 base for J; bases not matched to a gene: 4. This CDR3 is built from 15 residues. The CDR3 sequence: CASTRQGGNTGELFF. CDR3 nucleotides: TGTGCCAGCACCAGACAGGGGGGGAACACCGGGGAGCTGTTTTTT. Full variable domain (outside the CDR3, taken from reference TRBV2 and TRBJ2-2): EPEVTQTPSHQVTQMGQEVILRCVPISNHLYFYWYRQILGQKVEFLVSFYNNEISEKSEIFDDQFSVERPDGSNFTLKIRSTKLEDSAMYFCASTRQGGNTGELFFGEGSRLTVL.

This clone has more than one count but fewer than ten. The chain has TRBV2 and TRBJ2-7; D is perhaps TRBD2 (5 bases). Germline-derived CDR1 and CDR2 are SNHLY and FYNNEI. Trimming stripped 8 bases from V and 3 bases from J, with 11 bases between. The CDR3 length is 12 residues. The CDR3 loop reads CASRLEGYEQYF. The CDR3 region has the DNA TGTGCCAGCCGTTTAGAGGGCTACGAGCAGTACTTC. Looking up the rest from reference TRBV2 and TRBJ2-7 gives the full variable domain: EPEVTQTPSHQVTQMGQEVILRCVPISNHLYFYWYRQILGQKVEFLVSFYNNEISEKSEIFDDQFSVERPDGSNFTLKIRSTKLEDSAMYFCASRLEGYEQYFGPGTRLTVT.

V and J are TRBV9 and TRBJ1-4; D unresolved. Germline lookup yields CDR1 SGDLS and CDR2 YYNGEE. V dropped 0 bases and J dropped 0 bases, with 6 bases sitting between them. The CDR3 contains 15 residues. The CDR3 DNA sequence: TGTGCCAGCAGCGTAGGAGTTGCAACTAATGAAAAACTGTTTTTT. Residues: CASSVGVATNEKLFF.

The genes are TRBV28 and TRBJ2-7; 10 bases fit TRBD1. V shed 1 base, J shed 2 bases, and the junction held 11 bases outside the gene matches. This CDR3 region has 18 residues. CDR1 and CDR2 (germline): MDHEN, SYDVKM. As DNA, the CDR3 is TGTGCCAGCAGTTTATTGTCTTCGCGGGACAGGGGTACCTACGAGCAGTACTTC. This codes for CASSLLSSRDRGTYEQYF.

The chain carries TRBV6-1 and TRBJ1-5; the D gene is possibly TRBD1 (6 bases). CDR3 length: 14 residues. The germline V gene has CDR1 MNHNS and CDR2 SASEGT. V was shortened by 5 bases and J by 7 bases, with 15 bases between the two germline ends. CDR3 DNA sequence: TGTGCCAGCAGTTTAACAGGGTTTTCCCAGCCCCAGCATTTT. Translation: CASSLTGFSQPQHF.

The rearrangement links TRBV6-5 to TRBJ2-1; tentatively, D is TRBD2 (7 bases). Per germline, CDR1 MNHEY and CDR2 SVGAGI. V lost 6 bases to trimming and J lost 6 bases, with 15 bases between them. This CDR3 is 14 amino acids long. CDR3 sequence: CASRGGAGGNEQFF. The CDR3, as DNA: TGTGCCAGCAGGGGGGGGGCCGGGGGCAATGAGCAGTTCTTC.

This clone occurred a few times. The chain carries TRBV29-1 and TRBJ1-2; tentative D call: TRBD1 (6 bases). Trimming cost V 5 bases and J 3 bases, with 10 bases left between them. The CDR3 spans 12 residues. Germline CDR1 is SQVTM and CDR2 is ANQGSEA. The CDR3 protein is CSVQGIDYGYTF. The CDR3 DNA reads as TGCAGCGTTCAGGGGATTGACTATGGCTACACCTTC. The entire variable domain, with the rest obtained from reference TRBV29-1 and TRBJ1-2, is as follows: SAVISQKPSRDICQRGTSLTIQCQVDSQVTMMFWYRQQPGQSLTLIATANQGSEATYESGFVIDKFPISRPNLTFSTLTVSNMSPEDSSIYLCSVQGIDYGYTFGSGTRLTVV.

The rearrangement joins TRBV6-6 to TRBJ2-5; 8 bases are a match to TRBD2. The V gene's germline CDR1 is MNHNY and CDR2 SVGAGI (reference sequence). This CDR3 has 15 amino acids. V trimming: 4 bases; J trimming: 2 bases; junction bases outside the gene matches: 6. CDR3 loop: CASSLGLALQETQYF. Written as DNA, the CDR3 is TGTGCCAGCAGTTTAGGACTAGCCCTACAAGAGACCCAGTACTTC.

The V gene is TRBV7-3, the J gene TRBJ2-7; 9 bases are a match to TRBD1. This CDR3 comprises 15 residues. V was clipped by 4 bases and J by 3 bases; unmatched bases: 7. Germline V gives CDR1 SGHTA, CDR2 FQGTGA. The CDR3 DNA reads TGTGCCAGCAGCTCTAAAGGGGGACAGGGCTACGAGCAGTACTTC. Protein product: CASSSKGGQGYEQYF.

This chain connects TRBV19 to TRBJ1-2; D may be TRBD1 (5 bases). The V end lost 3 bases, the J end lost 4 bases, and 15 bases lay between the germline ends. The CDR3 is 15 residues long. Germline loops: CDR1 LNHDA, CDR2 SQIVND (reference sequence). DNA of the CDR3: TGTGCCAGTAGTATTGTGACGGGGGGGAGCTATGGCTACACCTTC. This sequence encodes CASSIVTGGSYGYTF.

This clone was recorded a few times. The gene calls are TRBV6-1 and TRBJ1-2; D remains unclear. In germline, CDR1 is MNHNS, CDR2 SASEGT. Trimming removed 0 bases from V and 0 bases from J, with 11 bases in between. The CDR3 runs 16 residues. The chain's CDR3 is CASSEAQDGANYGYTF. The CDR3 DNA reads as TGTGCCAGCAGTGAAGCCCAAGACGGAGCTAACTATGGCTACACCTTC.

A single count supports this clone. The V call is TRBV7-9, the J call TRBJ1-1, with unresolved D. V was cut by 1 base and J by 3 bases, with 21 bases left in between. Germline V lookup: CDR1 SEHNR, CDR2 FQNEAQ (reference sequence). This CDR3 is 18 amino acids long. In nucleotides, the CDR3 is TGTGCCAGCAGCTTAGGGTCCCTTTACAGAAACAAGGACACTGAAGCTTTCTTT. Protein sequence: CASSLGSLYRNKDTEAFF.

The CDR3 coding sequence is TGTGCCGGGCAAAGGGGGACAACGAACACCGGGGAGCTGTTTTTT. It yields the protein CAGQRGTTNTGELFF. The chain links TRBV5-4 to TRBJ2-2; D is possibly TRBD1 (6 bases). The V gene lost 10 bases and the J gene lost 0 bases, with 16 bases spanning the gap. The length of the CDR3 is 15 residues. CDR1 SGHNT and CDR2 YYREEE come from the germline V gene (reference sequence).

The chain has TRBV15 and TRBJ2-5; D ambiguous. The DNA end is a closer match to TRBJ2-7, so the J assignment may be wrong. CDR3 length: 15 residues. The V gene's germline CDR1 is LNHNV and CDR2 YYDKDF (reference sequence). For the CDR3, the DNA is TGTGCCACCAGCAGAGGAGGTGGCGGTTCCTACGAGCAGTACTTC. This encodes CATSRGGGGSYEQYF.

The rearrangement joins TRBV9 to TRBJ2-1, with 8 bases matching TRBD1. This CDR3 is 15 amino acids long. Per the germline V gene, CDR1 is SGDLS and CDR2 is YYNGEE. With V trimmed by 3 bases and J by 3 bases, 5 bases remained unmatched. The CDR3 here is CASSAGTGNYNEQFF. The CDR3 nucleotides are TGTGCCAGCAGCGCCGGGACAGGTAACTACAATGAGCAGTTCTTC.

This clone was detected only a few times. The CDR3 sequence is CASSSPLGRGNEQYF. The CDR3 DNA is TGCGCCAGCAGCTCTCCCCTCGGGAGGGGCAACGAGCAGTACTTC. The chain joins TRBV5-1 to TRBJ2-7, with TRBD2 identical over 8 bases. This CDR3 comprises 15 residues. V shed 3 bases, J shed 5 bases, and the junction held 10 bases outside the gene matches. CDR1 SGHRS and CDR2 YFSETQ come from the germline V gene.

Here the CDR3 DNA reads TGTGCCAGCTCCGCGCCGGGGGGAGATACGCAGTATTTT. Translation gives CASSAPGGDTQYF. V is TRBV18 and J is TRBJ2-3; 7 nucleotides align to TRBD2. The trim removed 6 bases at V and 5 bases at J, leaving 5 bases unmatched. Looked up from germline, CDR1 is KGHSH and CDR2 is LQKENI. This CDR3 contains 13 residues.

This chain connects TRBV4-2 to TRBJ2-7; perhaps TRBD2 as D (6 bases). Germline assignment: CDR1 LGHNA and CDR2 YNFKEQ. With 4 bases removed from V and 4 bases from J, the gap between germline ends came to 20 bases. The CDR3 sequence is 16 residues long. CDR3 loop: CASSPSGNSGAYEQYF. The CDR3 nucleotides read TGTGCCAGCAGCCCCTCCGGAAATAGCGGAGCTTACGAGCAGTACTTC.

The gene calls are TRBV29-1 and TRBJ1-2, with a tentative D call TRBD1 (5 bases). CDR3 length equals 14 residues. The germline V gene has CDR1 SQVTM and CDR2 ANQGSEA. Trimming left V 0 bases short and J 7 bases short, with 15 bases between. CDR3 nucleotides: TGCAGCGTTGAAGATGGGGAGGGTAGGGGTGGCTACACCTTC. Translation: CSVEDGEGRGGYTF. The full variable domain, in which reference TRBV29-1 and TRBJ1-2 provide the parts outside the CDR3, is SAVISQKPSRDICQRGTSLTIQCQVDSQVTMMFWYRQQPGQSLTLIATANQGSEATYESGFVIDKFPISRPNLTFSTLTVSNMSPEDSSIYLCSVEDGEGRGGYTFGSGTRLTVV.

The chain carries TRBV2 and TRBJ2-5, with 7 bases that match TRBD2. Per germline, CDR1 SNHLY and CDR2 FYNNEI. The CDR3 covers 14 residues. J lost 3 bases, V lost 10 bases, and 11 bases had no gene match. The CDR3 here is CATLGWTSKETQYF. Here the CDR3 DNA reads TGTGCCACCCTGGGGTGGACTAGTAAAGAGACCCAGTACTTC.

This sequence joins TRBV6-6 and TRBJ1-2; TRBD1 matches 9 bases. CDR1 MNHNY and CDR2 SVGAGI come from the germline V gene (reference sequence). Trimming took 6 bases from V and 5 from J; bases not matched to a gene: 4. This CDR3 is 13 amino acids long. CDR3 coding DNA: TGTGCCAGCAGACAGGGGGCTAGGTATGGCTACACCTTC. Its translation: CASRQGARYGYTF.

This clone was seen a handful of times. J is TRBJ2-7 and V is TRBV4-2, with D perhaps TRBD2 (5 bases). The germline gives CDR1 LGHNA, CDR2 YNFKEQ. The CDR3 loop spans 14 amino acids. Deletions cut 4 bases from V and 6 bases from J, with 16 bases between. The CDR3 nucleotides are TGTGCCAGCAGCCGCCCCGGGATTCTTGGCGAGCAGTACTTC. Translating it yields CASSRPGILGEQYF.

The gene calls are TRBV13 and TRBJ2-7, with TRBD2 identical over 8 bases. The germline gives CDR1 PRHDT, CDR2 FYEKMQ (reference sequence). V dropped 5 bases and J dropped 6; count of bases not matched to a gene: 6. CDR3 length: 13 amino acids. CDR3 in DNA: TGTGCCAGCAGCATCGGACTAGCTCGCGAGCAGTACTTC. Its translation is CASSIGLAREQYF.